What follows are 8 T cell receptor beta chains derived from one specimen sequenced in a study of T cells in Graves' hyperthyroidism and ophthalmopathy. Authors of the study amplified TCR beta CDR3 regions from RNA transcripts. RT-PCR in the first round (using the HTBI primer set) targeted the TCR CDR3. Each CDR3 protein gets one entry after TCRdb re-called the multiplex PCR reads with MiXCR. Counted here are 560,000 or so distinct CDR3 sequences, just under 20% occurring once; the ten biggest clones make up roughly 44%. The sequenced material came from blood. These receptors were taken from a man aged 40-50 years with Graves' ophthalmopathy.

The V and J genes are TRBV28 and TRBJ2-1, with 9 bases fitting TRBD2. From germline, CDR1 is MDHEN and CDR2 SYDVKM. The CDR3 has 13 amino acids. The V segment lost 7 bases and the J segment 8 bases; nucleotides outside the gene matches: 6. The CDR3, as DNA: TGTGCCAGCATGGTAGCGGGAGACGATGAGCAGTTCTTC. Translated: CASMVAGDDEQFF.

This clonotype was found a few times. This sequence joins TRBV29-1 and TRBJ1-1, with D perhaps TRBD1 (6 bases). V lost 7 bases and J 1 base, leaving 13 bases between the germline ends. This CDR3 is built from 13 residues. Germline V gives CDR1 SQVTM, CDR2 ANQGSEA. This chain's CDR3 is CSGTGWGNTEAFF. The CDR3 DNA reads as TGCAGCGGAACAGGGTGGGGGAACACTGAAGCTTTCTTT.

This clonotype occurred a few times. The chain links TRBV27 to TRBJ2-2; 11 nucleotides align to TRBD2. Germline V gene sequence: CDR1 MNHEY, CDR2 SMNVEV (reference sequence). V was clipped by 4 bases and J by 8 bases; unmatched bases: 9. This CDR3 is built from 16 residues. The CDR3, as DNA: TGTGCCAGCAGTTCCCCGGGACTAGCGGTAATAGGGGAGCTGTTTTTT. Protein product: CASSSPGLAVIGELFF.

This clonotype was seen many times. The chain joins TRBV2 to TRBJ2-2; the D is unclear. Germline-derived CDR1 and CDR2 are SNHLY and FYNNEI. V lost 7 bases to trimming and J lost 7 bases, with 16 bases between them. This CDR3 is built from 14 residues. The CDR3 region has the DNA TGTGCCAGCACCAACGTACCCTCCGACGGGGAGCTGTTTTTT. The encoded protein is CASTNVPSDGELFF.

The chain combines TRBV7-8 with TRBJ1-6, with 8 bases lining up with TRBD1. The CDR3 length is 16 residues. Unmatched junction bases numbered 7, after V lost 1 base and J lost 8 bases. The germline gives CDR1 SGHVS, CDR2 FQNEAQ. Here the CDR3 reads CASSLETGAPDSPLHF. The CDR3 DNA sequence: TGTGCCAGCAGCTTAGAGACAGGGGCCCCGGATTCACCCCTCCACTTT. The whole variable domain, remainder taken from reference TRBV7-8 and TRBJ1-6, is GAGVSQSPRYKVAKRGQDVALRCDPISGHVSLFWYQQALGQGPEFLTYFQNEAQLDKSGLPSDRFFAERPEGSVSTLKIQRTQQEDSAVYLCASSLETGAPDSPLHFGNGTRLTVT.

This clonotype was seen only once. This may come from a read error, since a much larger clone is one base off. The CDR3 sequence is CAGSFNLGSEKLFF. As DNA, the CDR3 is TGCGCCGGCAGCTTCAACCTCGGGAGTGAAAAACTGTTTTTT. This chain uses TRBV5-1 with TRBJ1-4; D is unresolved. Germline V CDR1 and CDR2: SGHRS, YFSETQ. The CDR3 runs to 14 residues.

This clonotype has a count of ten or more. J is TRBJ2-1 and V is TRBV11-2; 7 positions match TRBD1. Germline trimming cut 4 bases from V and 3 bases from J; bases unmatched to any gene: 6. This CDR3 is 15 amino acids long. The germline V gene encodes CDR1 SGHAT and CDR2 FQNNGV. The CDR3 reads CASSSDRVGYNEQFF. The CDR3 DNA sequence: TGTGCCAGCAGCTCAGACAGGGTCGGCTACAATGAGCAGTTCTTC.

Here the CDR3 reads CASSLEGTFNEQFF. CDR3 in DNA: TGTGCCAGCAGCTTAGAGGGGACTTTCAATGAGCAGTTCTTC. The gene calls are TRBV7-9 and TRBJ2-1; the D gene is possibly TRBD2 (6 bases). The CDR3 runs 14 residues. Trimming left V 1 base short and J 6 bases short, with 10 bases between. Germline CDR1 and CDR2: SEHNR and FQNEAQ (reference sequence).